The 27 T cell receptor beta chains below all came from one sample that was sequenced in a study of shared clonotypes between healthy human individuals. CD45RO-negative CD8 cells positively selected for CCR7 made up the naive population, which excluded terminally differentiated effector memory CD45RA+ cells. Clones were read by immunoSEQ multiplex PCR, and TCRdb kept only the in-frame ones, dropping some. The data show just over 2,000,000 clones, roughly 94% seen once. Sequencing was done on a sample of naive CD8+ T cells sorted from blood. The receptor source for this set is a man between 18 and 29 years old in good health.

J is TRBJ1-4 and V is TRBV6-1; D is undetermined. This CDR3 is built from 16 residues. The V gene lost 2 bases and the J gene lost 9 bases, with 19 bases spanning the gap. Germline values: CDR1 MNHNS, CDR2 SASEGT. The CDR3 spells CASSELGISLMKKLFF. CDR3 nucleotide sequence: TGTGCCAGCAGTGAACTCGGAATTTCCCTAATGAAAAAACTGTTTTTT.

The chain couples TRBV10-3 to TRBJ1-5, with D possibly matching TRBD1 (6 bases). V lost 4 bases to trimming and J lost 4 bases, with 11 bases between them. The CDR3 has 14 residues. Germline assignment: CDR1 ENHRY and CDR2 SYGVKD. The CDR3 DNA sequence: TGTGCCATCAGTGGACAGGACCTTAATCAGCCCCAGCATTTT. Its protein product is CAISGQDLNQPQHF.

This chain links TRBV10-1 with TRBJ2-3; 7 positions agree with TRBD1. This CDR3 has 15 amino acids. The V gene end was trimmed by 3 bases and the J gene end by 2 bases; junction bases not matched to a gene: 5. CDR1 and CDR2 (germline): WNHNN, SYGVQD (reference sequence). The CDR3 DNA follows: TGCGCCAGCAGTGATTTCGGACAGGCCACAGATACGCAGTATTTT. This gives the protein CASSDFGQATDTQYF.

This clone was seen more than once but under ten times. Distinct nucleotide sequences in the sample also encode this CDR3. V usage is TRBV6-1 and J usage is TRBJ1-5; the D is unclear. This CDR3 contains 12 residues. Deletions cut 1 base from V and 5 bases from J, with 3 bases between. Germline CDR1 and CDR2: MNHNS and SASEGT. CDR3 region: CASSEGDQPQHF. The CDR3 DNA reads TGTGCCAGCAGTGAAGGGGATCAGCCCCAGCATTTT.

J is TRBJ2-7 and V is TRBV5-5; TRBD1 matches at 11 bases. Per germline, CDR1 SGHKS and CDR2 YYEKEE (reference sequence). This CDR3 has 13 residues. Trimming took 4 bases from V and 6 from J; bases not matched to a gene: 3. In DNA, the CDR3 is TGTGCCAGCAGCCGGGACAGGGGGGGCGAGCAGTACTTC. Translated, it gives CASSRDRGGEQYF. Together with reference TRBV5-5 and TRBJ2-7, the CDR3 gives the full variable domain: DAGVTQSPTHLIKTRGQQVTLRCSPISGHKSVSWYQQVLGQGPQFIFQYYEKEERGRGNFPDRFSARQFPNYSSELNVNALLLGDSALYLCASSRDRGGEQYFGPGTRLTVT.

The chain employs TRBV27 and TRBJ2-1; TRBD1 matches at 7 bases. The V and J ends lost 3 bases and 0 bases, in that order; junction bases with no gene match: 5. Looked up from germline, CDR1 is MNHEY and CDR2 is SMNVEV (reference sequence). The CDR3 covers 16 residues. CDR3 sequence: CASSFTTGISYNEQFF. CDR3 DNA sequence: TGTGCCAGCAGTTTCACGACAGGGATCTCCTACAATGAGCAGTTCTTC.

This chain joins TRBV27 and TRBJ2-7; 9 nucleotides line up with TRBD1. V lost 0 bases, J lost 6 bases, and 9 bases stayed unmatched. Germline V gene sequence: CDR1 MNHEY, CDR2 SMNVEV (reference sequence). The CDR3 has 16 residues. The CDR3 protein is CASSLSAGTGLSEQYF. The CDR3 nucleotides read TGTGCCAGCAGTTTATCAGCCGGGACAGGGTTGAGCGAGCAGTACTTC.

The chain couples TRBV13 to TRBJ2-1; D unclear. CDR1 is PRHDT and CDR2 is FYEKMQ in the germline V gene (reference sequence). Between the trimmed V and J ends, which lost 3 bases and 5 bases, there was a span of 8 bases. The CDR3 extends over 13 amino acids. Written as DNA, the CDR3 is TGTGCCAGCAGCTTCAACACACACAATGAGCAGTTCTTC. Its protein product is CASSFNTHNEQFF.

This CDR3 reads CASVGTDGGYTF. The CDR3 bases are TGTGCCAGCGTCGGAACAGACGGTGGCTACACCTTC. The V gene is TRBV7-9, the J gene TRBJ1-2, with D hard to call. Deletions cut 8 bases from V and 7 bases from J, with 14 bases between. The CDR3 covers 12 residues. Germline CDR1 is SEHNR and CDR2 is FQNEAQ (reference sequence).

V and J are TRBV6-5 and TRBJ1-1; possible D gene TRBD1, 5 bases. This CDR3 has 15 residues. The germline gives CDR1 MNHEY, CDR2 SVGAGI. Trimming stripped 6 bases from V and 4 bases from J, with 18 bases between. CDR3 loop: CASRPRSGVGTEAFF. The CDR3 nucleotides are TGTGCCAGCAGACCTCGATCGGGGGTAGGCACTGAAGCTTTCTTT.

The chain couples TRBV4-3 to TRBJ2-2; weak D call: TRBD2 (6 bases). V was clipped by 3 bases and J by 0 bases, with 11 bases between them. The CDR3 runs 16 residues. Germline CDR1 reads LGHNA; CDR2 reads YSLEER. The CDR3 spells CASSHDGTPNTGELFF. CDR3 in DNA: TGCGCCAGCAGCCACGACGGGACTCCGAACACCGGGGAGCTGTTTTTT.

The chain has TRBV6-6 and TRBJ1-1; D ambiguous. This CDR3 comprises 14 residues. CDR1 MNHNY and CDR2 SVGAGI come from the germline V gene (reference sequence). Trimming cost V 6 bases and J 1 base, with 12 bases left between them. CDR3 in DNA: TGTGCCAGCAGGGAAGTCTACGGGAACACTGAAGCTTTCTTT. It is translated as CASREVYGNTEAFF.

Worth noting for this clone: Other DNA sequences in this specimen translate into the identical CDR3. This chain links TRBV27 with TRBJ1-5; D ambiguous. Germline values: CDR1 MNHEY, CDR2 SMNVEV (reference sequence). Trimming took 5 bases from V and 0 from J, leaving 8 bases between them. The CDR3 has 14 residues. CDR3 nucleotide sequence: TGTGCCAGCAGTCTCGGACTTAGCAATCAGCCCCAGCATTTT. It yields the protein CASSLGLSNQPQHF.

With respect to this clone: The same CDR3 arises from other DNA sequences in this sample as well. V and J are TRBV27 and TRBJ1-5; D may be TRBD1 (6 bases). This CDR3 region has 14 residues. The V gene's germline CDR1 is MNHEY and CDR2 SMNVEV (reference sequence). Trimming stripped 2 bases from V and 2 bases from J, with 7 bases between. CDR3: CASSLGGGNQPQHF. The DNA for the CDR3 is TGTGCCAGCAGTTTAGGGGGCGGCAATCAGCCCCAGCATTTT.

The chain joins TRBV7-8 to TRBJ1-5; D is unresolved. This CDR3 spans 15 amino acids. The V and J ends lost 1 base and 0 bases respectively, with 7 bases between them. From germline, CDR1 is SGHVS and CDR2 FQNEAQ. CDR3 in amino acids: CASSLVPDSNQPQHF. The CDR3 region has the DNA TGTGCCAGCAGCTTAGTCCCGGATAGCAATCAGCCCCAGCATTTT.

This chain links TRBV9 with TRBJ1-2; no firm D call. With 4 bases removed from V and 0 bases from J, the gap between germline ends came to 4 bases. This CDR3 has 12 residues. Germline V CDR1 and CDR2: SGDLS, YYNGEE. In DNA, the CDR3 is TGTGCCAGCAGCTTGACTAACTATGGCTACACCTTC. Its translation: CASSLTNYGYTF.

The chain carries TRBV5-1 and TRBJ2-1; the D is unclear. From germline, CDR1 is SGHRS and CDR2 YFSETQ. V dropped 4 bases and J dropped 6 bases, with 11 bases sitting between them. The CDR3 covers 13 residues. The CDR3 reads CASSPTSINEQFF. DNA for the CDR3: TGCGCCAGCAGCCCCACTTCCATCAATGAGCAGTTCTTC.

This chain links TRBV5-8 with TRBJ2-7, with D possibly being TRBD1 (6 bases). The CDR3 totals 18 residues. V was clipped by 4 bases and J by 2 bases, with 25 bases between them. CDR1 and CDR2 from the germline V gene are SGHTS and YDEGEE. The CDR3 DNA is TGTGCCAGCAGCCCAGGCCGGCCACGGACAGTATTACCCTACGAGCAGTACTTC. Protein product: CASSPGRPRTVLPYEQYF.

Regarding this clone: A read error may account for a junction end that differs from germline. V gene TRBV7-9 combines with J gene TRBJ2-1; 10 bases are shared with TRBD2. CDR1 is SEHNR, CDR2 FQNEAQ, per germline (reference sequence). The CDR3 runs 11 residues. The CDR3 is CASSLGLAGVF. In DNA, the CDR3 is TGTGCCAGCAGCTTAGGGCTAGCGGGGGTCTTC.

The chain has TRBV13 and TRBJ2-1; 10 nucleotides align to TRBD2. CDR3 length: 17 residues. Germline CDR1 PRHDT, CDR2 FYEKMQ (reference sequence). V lost 3 bases, J lost 12 bases, and 17 bases stayed unmatched. The CDR3 coding sequence is TGTGCCAGCAGCTTCCCCGGACTAGCGGAGACCTTTAAAGGGCAGTTCTTC. Translating gives CASSFPGLAETFKGQFF.

This chain joins TRBV11-2 and TRBJ2-5, with D perhaps matching TRBD1 or TRBD2 (5 bases each). CDR3 length: 15 residues. V gave up 3 bases and J gave up 2 bases, with 13 bases separating them. Germline V gene data show CDR1 as SGHAT and CDR2 as FQNNGV. The CDR3 nucleotides read TGTGCCAGCAGCTTCGGGGCGAGGATGCAAGAGACCCAGTACTTC. Translating gives CASSFGARMQETQYF.

The gene calls are TRBV19 and TRBJ2-2; tentatively, D is TRBD1 (5 bases). In germline, CDR1 is LNHDA, CDR2 SQIVND (reference sequence). V lost 1 base and J 6 bases, leaving 12 bases between the germline ends. The CDR3 runs to 15 residues. CDR3 nucleotide sequence: TGTGCCAGTAGTATAGGTCTAGGGGTGGCCGGGGAGCTGTTTTTT. Translating gives CASSIGLGVAGELFF.

This clone came up once. J is TRBJ2-7 and V is TRBV27, with D perhaps matching TRBD1 or TRBD2 (5 bases each). From germline, CDR1 is MNHEY and CDR2 SMNVEV (reference sequence). The V and J ends lost 7 bases and 6 bases respectively, with 19 bases between them. The CDR3 sequence is 14 residues long. The CDR3 DNA follows: TGTGCCAGCACCCCCGTGGGGGTGGTCGGCGAGCAGTACTTC. This codes for CASTPVGVVGEQYF.

This chain joins TRBV28 and TRBJ1-1; D gene ambiguous. Germline V gene data show CDR1 as MDHEN and CDR2 as SYDVKM. The CDR3 is 12 residues long. Trimming shortened V by 0 bases and J by 7 bases, and 6 bases separated the two germline ends. The CDR3 protein is CASSLWADEAFF. CDR3 nucleotides: TGTGCCAGCAGTTTATGGGCAGATGAAGCTTTCTTT.

A few counts support this clone. This chain joins TRBV30 and TRBJ2-5; D tentatively fits TRBD1 or TRBD2 (5 bases each). Trimming left V 2 bases short and J 4 bases short, with 14 bases between. CDR1 is GTSNPN and CDR2 is SVGIG in the germline V gene (reference sequence). This CDR3 is 14 amino acids long. The CDR3 DNA reads as TGTGCCTGGAGTCGTGGGGGAGTACGAGAGACCCAGTACTTC. It is translated as CAWSRGGVRETQYF.

Note on this clone: Within the sample, other DNA sequences also encode this same CDR3. The gene calls are TRBV5-4 and TRBJ2-3; D possibly matches TRBD1 or TRBD2 (5 bases each). Trimming removed 4 bases from V and 5 bases from J, with 8 bases in between. The CDR3 has 12 residues. The germline V gene has CDR1 SGHNT and CDR2 YYREEE (reference sequence). The CDR3 nucleotides are TGTGCCAGCAGCCCGAGGGGAGATACGCAGTATTTT. It is translated as CASSPRGDTQYF.

The count of this clone is one. The chain links TRBV11-2 to TRBJ2-3; D perhaps matches TRBD2 (5 bases). V gave up 2 bases and J gave up 3 bases, with 15 bases separating them. The germline V gene has CDR1 SGHAT and CDR2 FQNNGV. The CDR3 extends over 16 amino acids. The CDR3 DNA reads as TGTGCCAGCAGCTTATTCACGGGGATTGGGACAGATACGCAGTATTTT. Translation: CASSLFTGIGTDTQYF. Complete variable domain (other parts from reference TRBV11-2 and TRBJ2-3): EAGVAQSPRYKIIEKRQSVAFWCNPISGHATLYWYQQILGQGPKLLIQFQNNGVVDDSQLPKDRFSAERLKGVDSTLKIQPAKLEDSAVYLCASSLFTGIGTDTQYFGPGTRLTVL.